This is a list of T cell receptor beta chains from one sample in a study of blood T cell repertoires in COVID-19. Assay: immunoSEQ multiplex PCR; the TCRdb copy retains only in-frame clones and omits some. Of 100,000 to 150,000 clones in the sample, 88% were seen once. The sequencing sample was made of peripheral blood. The receptor source for this set is a woman in her forties or fifties with active or convalescent COVID-19. The CDR3 runs from the conserved cysteine through the conserved F or W. A D gene is named only where the DNA matches it firmly. Some rows mark clone size as missing; the rest say once, few, many or name a class of expanded clone.

D gene: TRBD1
clone size: .
J gene: TRBJ1-6
V gene: TRBV5-6
CDR3 DNA: TGTGCCAGCAGGGGAGGGATACAGGGGGCACCCCTCCACTTT
CDR3 protein: CASRGGIQGAPLHF

D gene: .
clone size: .
J gene: TRBJ2-2
V gene: TRBV7-2
CDR3 DNA: TGTGCCAGCAGCTTAATGGGACTCCAAGACACCGGGGAGCTGTTTTTT
CDR3 protein: CASSLMGLQDTGELFF

D gene: .
clone size: .
J gene: TRBJ2-3
V gene: TRBV10-2
CDR3 DNA: TGCGCCACCGCACGAGGGATCCGGAGCACAGATACGCAGTATTTT
CDR3 protein: CATARGIRSTDTQYF

D gene: .
clone size: once
J gene: TRBJ2-5
V gene: TRBV5-1
CDR3 DNA: TGCGCCAGCAGCTCCGGGTCGATCGGGGAGACCCAGTACTTC
CDR3 protein: CASSSGSIGETQYF

D gene: TRBD2
clone size: .
J gene: TRBJ2-7
V gene: TRBV3-1/TRBV3-2
CDR3 DNA: TGTGCCAGCAGCCCCGATTTAGCGGGAGTGAACGAGCAGTACTTC
CDR3 protein: CASSPDLAGVNEQYF

D gene: .
clone size: .
J gene: TRBJ2-2
V gene: TRBV29-1
CDR3 DNA: TGCAGCGTTGAGGGCAGGACCGGGGAGCTGTTTTTT
CDR3 protein: CSVEGRTGELFF

D gene: .
clone size: .
J gene: TRBJ2-1
V gene: TRBV7-2
CDR3 DNA: TGTGCCAGCAGCTTAGGGGGGGGGCCGTTTGTCAATGAGCAGTTCTTC
CDR3 protein: CASSLGGGPFVNEQFF

D gene: .
clone size: .
J gene: TRBJ1-6
V gene: TRBV6-5
CDR3 DNA: TGTGCCAGCAACCGGAATGATCGGAGTTCACCCCTCCACTTT
CDR3 protein: CASNRNDRSSPLHF

D gene: .
clone size: .
J gene: TRBJ2-4
V gene: TRBV6-6
CDR3 DNA: TGTGCCAGCAGTTACCCCGGGGACAAAAACATTCAGTACTTC
CDR3 protein: CASSYPGDKNIQYF

D gene: TRBD1
clone size: .
J gene: TRBJ1-5
V gene: TRBV3-1/TRBV3-2
CDR3 DNA: TGTGCCAGCAGCCAAGGGACAGGACCCAATCAGCCCCAGCATTTT
CDR3 protein: CASSQGTGPNQPQHF

D gene: TRBD2
clone size: .
J gene: TRBJ2-7
V gene: TRBV5-1
CDR3 DNA: TGCGCCAGCAGCTGGGACTACAGCTCCTACGAGCAGTACTTC
CDR3 protein: CASSWDYSSYEQYF

D gene: .
clone size: .
J gene: TRBJ2-1
V gene: TRBV19
CDR3 DNA: TGTGCCAGTAGTACCTACAGGGATCCGAACGACAATGAGCAGTTCTTC
CDR3 protein: CASSTYRDPNDNEQFF

D gene: .
clone size: .
J gene: TRBJ1-4
V gene: TRBV19
CDR3 DNA: TGTGCCAGTGGAGAGGAAAAACTGTTTTTT
CDR3 protein: CASGEEKLFF

D gene: TRBD1
clone size: .
J gene: TRBJ2-1
V gene: TRBV13
CDR3 DNA: TGTGCCAGCAGCGCCGGACAGGGGGAAATCTACAATGAGCAGTTCTTC
CDR3 protein: CASSAGQGEIYNEQFF

D gene: TRBD1
clone size: .
J gene: TRBJ2-5
V gene: TRBV7-9
CDR3 DNA: TGTGCCAGCAGCTTAACGACAGGGGGCGTTGAGACCCAGTACTTC
CDR3 protein: CASSLTTGGVETQYF

D gene: TRBD1
clone size: .
J gene: TRBJ1-2
V gene: TRBV6-2/TRBV6-3
CDR3 DNA: TGTGCCAGCAGTTACTCTGGGACAGTCTATGGCTACACCTTC
CDR3 protein: CASSYSGTVYGYTF

D gene: TRBD2
clone size: .
J gene: TRBJ2-7
V gene: TRBV28
CDR3 DNA: TGTGCCAGCACCCCTTCTTCTAGCGGGAAATACGAGCAGTACTTC
CDR3 protein: CASTPSSSGKYEQYF

D gene: .
clone size: .
J gene: TRBJ2-7
V gene: TRBV6-6
CDR3 DNA: TGTGCCAGCAGCGAAGGAATGGACTTCTCCTACGAGCAGTACTTC
CDR3 protein: CASSEGMDFSYEQYF

D gene: .
clone size: .
J gene: TRBJ2-7
V gene: TRBV9
CDR3 DNA: TGTGCCAGCAGCCCCAGCGGCCCCCCCGGGTCGGCGGTCTACGAGCAGTACTTC
CDR3 protein: CASSPSGPPGSAVYEQYF

D gene: .
clone size: .
J gene: TRBJ2-5
V gene: TRBV4-2
CDR3 DNA: TGTGCCAGCAGCCAAGATGGGGGAGCGGGTACCACTAAAGAGACCCAGTACTTC
CDR3 protein: CASSQDGGAGTTKETQYF

D gene: .
clone size: once
J gene: TRBJ2-3
V gene: TRBV25-1
CDR3 DNA: TGTGCCAGCAGTGAACTCCCCAGGGGTCCCACAGATACGCAGTATTTT
CDR3 protein: CASSELPRGPTDTQYF

D gene: .
clone size: .
J gene: TRBJ1-5
V gene: TRBV23-1
CDR3 DNA: TGCGCCAGCACCCATCGAGACAGCAACCAGCATTTT
CDR3 protein: CASTHRDSNQHF

D gene: .
clone size: .
J gene: TRBJ2-1
V gene: TRBV5-1
CDR3 DNA: TGCGCCAGCAGCTTGGCCCCCCCAAATGAGCAGTTCTTC
CDR3 protein: CASSLAPPNEQFF

D gene: TRBD2
clone size: .
J gene: TRBJ2-4
V gene: TRBV28
CDR3 DNA: TGTGCCAGCAGTTCTCCCGGGGGAGGGAACATTCAGTACTTC
CDR3 protein: CASSSPGGGNIQYF

D gene: TRBD2
clone size: .
J gene: TRBJ2-7
V gene: TRBV18
CDR3 DNA: TGTGCCAGCTCACCAAGGGGCCAGCGGGAGAACGAGCAGTACTTC
CDR3 protein: CASSPRGQRENEQYF

D gene: .
clone size: few
J gene: TRBJ1-1
V gene: TRBV28
CDR3 DNA: TGTGCCAGCAGGCAGGCGGGGGACAAGAACACTGAAGCTTTCTTT
CDR3 protein: CASRQAGDKNTEAFF

D gene: .
clone size: .
J gene: TRBJ2-5
V gene: TRBV28
CDR3 DNA: TGTGCCAGCAAGTACGCACGGGAGACCCAGTACTTC
CDR3 protein: CASKYARETQYF

D gene: .
clone size: .
J gene: TRBJ2-3
V gene: TRBV7-9
CDR3 DNA: TGTGCCAGCAGCACGTCAGTGGCAGATACGCAGTATTTT
CDR3 protein: CASSTSVADTQYF

D gene: TRBD2
clone size: once
J gene: TRBJ2-1
V gene: TRBV5-1
CDR3 DNA: TGCGCCAGCAGCTGGGGGACTAGCACCGATGAGCAGTTCTTC
CDR3 protein: CASSWGTSTDEQFF

D gene: .
clone size: .
J gene: TRBJ2-1
V gene: TRBV7-7
CDR3 DNA: TGTGCTAGCAGCCCGACTAGAACCTCCTACAATGAGCAGTTCTTC
CDR3 protein: CASSPTRTSYNEQFF

D gene: .
clone size: .
J gene: TRBJ1-4
V gene: TRBV18
CDR3 DNA: TGTGCCAGCTCGAAAGGGACTCTGTTTTTT
CDR3 protein: CASSKGTLFF

D gene: .
clone size: .
J gene: TRBJ1-5
V gene: TRBV6-2/TRBV6-3
CDR3 DNA: TGTGCCAGCAGTTACGTGGCAGTGAATCAGCCCCAGCATTTT
CDR3 protein: CASSYVAVNQPQHF

D gene: .
clone size: .
J gene: TRBJ2-7
V gene: TRBV5-1
CDR3 DNA: TGCGCCAGCAGCTTGGGCGGCACCTACGAGCAGTACTTC
CDR3 protein: CASSLGGTYEQYF

D gene: TRBD1
clone size: .
J gene: TRBJ1-2
V gene: TRBV9
CDR3 DNA: TGTGCCAGCAGCGGGCGGGACAGGGAAACGTCCTTC
CDR3 protein: CASSGRDRETSF

D gene: .
clone size: .
J gene: TRBJ1-3
V gene: TRBV9
CDR3 DNA: TGTGCCAGCAGCGTAGCTACAGGGCCCTCTGGAAACACCATATATTTT
CDR3 protein: CASSVATGPSGNTIYF

D gene: .
clone size: .
J gene: TRBJ1-4
V gene: TRBV7-2
CDR3 DNA: TGTGCCAGCAGCTCCCCCGCGCAGGGTGAAAAACTGTTTTTT
CDR3 protein: CASSSPAQGEKLFF

D gene: TRBD2
clone size: .
J gene: TRBJ2-1
V gene: TRBV30
CDR3 DNA: TGTGCCTGGAGTCGCGGGCGGGAGGGGATGTCCTACAATGAGCAGTTCTTC
CDR3 protein: CAWSRGREGMSYNEQFF

D gene: .
clone size: .
J gene: TRBJ1-2
V gene: TRBV18
CDR3 DNA: TGTGCCAGCTCACCTATTAGACAGGCCGACTATGGCTACACCTTC
CDR3 protein: CASSPIRQADYGYTF

D gene: .
clone size: .
J gene: TRBJ1-5
V gene: TRBV9
CDR3 DNA: TGTGCCAGCAGCGCTGGGGGGGGGCTTAGCAATCAGCCCCAGCATTTT
CDR3 protein: CASSAGGGLSNQPQHF

D gene: .
clone size: .
J gene: TRBJ1-4
V gene: TRBV19
CDR3 DNA: TGTGCCAGTAGTAGACCGGGACAAGTTAATGAAAAACTGTTTTTT
CDR3 protein: CASSRPGQVNEKLFF

D gene: TRBD2
clone size: .
J gene: TRBJ2-3
V gene: TRBV24-1
CDR3 DNA: TGTGCCACCAAGGGGGCTAGCGGGAGTGGGGATACGCAGTATTTT
CDR3 protein: CATKGASGSGDTQYF

D gene: TRBD2
clone size: .
J gene: TRBJ2-2
V gene: TRBV24-1
CDR3 DNA: TGTGCCCCCACTTGGGCTAGCGGGAGTACCGGGGAGCTGTTTTTT
CDR3 protein: CAPTWASGSTGELFF

D gene: .
clone size: .
J gene: TRBJ1-1
V gene: TRBV5-6
CDR3 DNA: TGTGCCAGCAGCCCTGGTGGCCCGTACACTGAAGCTTTCTTT
CDR3 protein: CASSPGGPYTEAFF

D gene: .
clone size: .
J gene: TRBJ2-5
V gene: TRBV24-1
CDR3 DNA: TGTGCCACCAGTGATCTCGGAGGGCCGGGAGAGACCCAGTACTTC
CDR3 protein: CATSDLGGPGETQYF

D gene: TRBD2
clone size: few
J gene: TRBJ2-3
V gene: TRBV20-1
CDR3 DNA: TGCAGTGCTAGTGCGAGCGGGAGCCCAGATACGCAGTATTTT
CDR3 protein: CSASASGSPDTQYF

D gene: .
clone size: .
J gene: TRBJ2-2
V gene: TRBV10-3
CDR3 DNA: TGTGCCATCAGTCCAAACACCGGGGAGCTGTTTTTT
CDR3 protein: CAISPNTGELFF

D gene: .
clone size: .
J gene: TRBJ1-6
V gene: TRBV12-3/TRBV12-4
CDR3 DNA: TGTGCCAGCAGTTTGGTCGCACACCCCCTCCACTTT
CDR3 protein: CASSLVAHPLHF

D gene: TRBD2
clone size: few
J gene: TRBJ2-1
V gene: TRBV18
CDR3 DNA: TGTGCCAGCTCACCACCGTTAGCGGGAGCTGATGAGCAGTTCTTC
CDR3 protein: CASSPPLAGADEQFF

D gene: TRBD1
clone size: .
J gene: TRBJ1-5
V gene: TRBV19
CDR3 DNA: TGTGCCAGTAGTTCTACGACAGGGGGAAGGACGCAGCCCCAGCATTTT
CDR3 protein: CASSSTTGGRTQPQHF

D gene: .
clone size: .
J gene: TRBJ2-4
V gene: TRBV28
CDR3 DNA: TGTGCCAGCAGGCTGGGCGGCGGGGCGGCCAAAAACATTCAGTACTTC
CDR3 protein: CASRLGGGAAKNIQYF

D gene: TRBD1
clone size: .
J gene: TRBJ2-7
V gene: TRBV5-5
CDR3 DNA: TGTGCCAGCAGCGCCCTACAGGGGGCGGTTTACGAGCAGTACTTC
CDR3 protein: CASSALQGAVYEQYF

D gene: .
clone size: .
J gene: TRBJ2-1
V gene: TRBV6-2/TRBV6-3
CDR3 DNA: TGTGCCAGCAACCCGGGGCTCCTACAGGGTGAGCAGTTCTTC
CDR3 protein: CASNPGLLQGEQFF

D gene: TRBD1
clone size: .
J gene: TRBJ1-5
V gene: TRBV28
CDR3 DNA: TGTGCCAGCAGGGACAGGGTGAATCAGCCCCAGCATTTT
CDR3 protein: CASRDRVNQPQHF

D gene: TRBD1
clone size: .
J gene: TRBJ1-2
V gene: TRBV6-4
CDR3 DNA: TGTGCCAGCACAGGGGGCATGGATGGCTACACCTTC
CDR3 protein: CASTGGMDGYTF

D gene: .
clone size: .
J gene: TRBJ2-5
V gene: TRBV5-6
CDR3 DNA: TGTGCCAGCAGCTTACCCAGGGCAGAAAACCAAGAGACCCAGTACTTC
CDR3 protein: CASSLPRAENQETQYF

D gene: TRBD2
clone size: .
J gene: TRBJ2-7
V gene: TRBV3-1/TRBV3-2
CDR3 DNA: TGTGCCAGCAGCCAAGGGACTAGCGGGAGTCCTACCTACGAGCAGTACTTC
CDR3 protein: CASSQGTSGSPTYEQYF

D gene: .
clone size: few
J gene: TRBJ1-3
V gene: TRBV28
CDR3 DNA: TGTGCCAGCAGACCCCCTGGAGTCGCAGGGACTGGAAACACCATATATTTT
CDR3 protein: CASRPPGVAGTGNTIYF

D gene: TRBD1
clone size: .
J gene: TRBJ2-1
V gene: TRBV19
CDR3 DNA: TGTGCCACCTCGGGACAGGGTTACAATGAGCAGTTCTTC
CDR3 protein: CATSGQGYNEQFF

D gene: TRBD1
clone size: .
J gene: TRBJ2-1
V gene: TRBV27
CDR3 DNA: TGTGCCGCTTATAAGACAGGGCCCCACAATGAGCAGTTCTTC
CDR3 protein: CAAYKTGPHNEQFF

D gene: TRBD2
clone size: .
J gene: TRBJ2-7
V gene: TRBV29-1
CDR3 DNA: TGCAGCGTTGACGCGGGAGGGCCGGGTGAGCAGTACTTC
CDR3 protein: CSVDAGGPGEQYF